This TCR beta chain was sequenced in a study of blood T cells in healthy people across ages. Together with a sample-barcoded 5' primer, a J-beta primer mix was included in a second PCR lasting roughly 6 to 12 cycles. TCRdb fed the 5' RACE reads into MiXCR, producing one record per CDR3 protein. The table records about 1.4 million distinct CDR3 sequences, almost 60% of them present only once. The CDR3 runs 13 residues. Trimming removed 4 bases from V and 3 bases from J, with 12 bases in between. CDR1 is DFQATT, CDR2 SNEGSKA, per germline (reference sequence). The chain joins TRBV20-1 to TRBJ1-2, with no clear D. The receptor was isolated from a man in his late teens or twenties in good health. Sequenced material: blood. CDR3 residues: CSAIDPRDYGYTF. For the CDR3, the DNA is TGCAGTGCTATAGACCCCAGAGACTATGGCTACACCTTC.